The T cell receptor (beta chain) described here comes from a study of blood T cells in healthy people across ages. Study observations and caveats: Long-lived donors exceeded aged donors in naive CD4+ cells and diversity.

RNA extraction gave at least 5 micrograms of total RNA per sample. The CDR3 loop spans 12 amino acids. Germline V gene lookup returns CDR1 MNHEY and CDR2 SVGAGI. It was with a sample-barcoded 5' primer and a J-beta primer mix that a second PCR of roughly 7 to 12 cycles was run. The authors tagged each cDNA molecule using a template-switch adaptor with 12 random nucleotides. TCRdb re-called the 5' RACE reads with MiXCR, one entry per CDR3 protein. The repertoire holds about a million distinct CDR3 sequences, with roughly half as singletons. This clonotype was detected a few times. Its antigen is still unknown.

The TCR sequence derives from a woman aged 55-69 years in good health. The sample comprised blood. The gene calls are TRBV6-5 and TRBJ2-4, with 9 bases aligning to TRBD1. The J call may be faulty, since TRBJ2-7 better matches the DNA end. CDR3 sequence: CASGTGIIEQYF. The DNA for the CDR3 is TGTGCCAGCGGGACAGGGATAATCGAGCAGTACTTC.